These 15 T cell receptor beta chains originate from one sample sequenced in a study of blood T cell repertoires in COVID-19. The method was immunoSEQ multiplex PCR; TCRdb's version includes in-frame clones alone and lacks a portion of them. The top ten clones hold approximately 9.1% of a sample with 75,000 to 80,000 clones, 88% of them seen once. The sequencing sample was made of peripheral blood. These receptor sequences come from a human donor in a cohort sampled during active COVID-19.

V is TRBV9 and J is TRBJ2-1, with D possibly matching TRBD1 (7 bases). The ends were cut back, 2 bases at V and 6 bases at J, with 18 bases in the middle. The CDR3 is 16 amino acids. Germline V gives CDR1 SGDLS, CDR2 YYNGEE. CDR3 nucleotides: TGTGCCAGCAGCGTTGGAGGGGGCGCGATGGGCAATGAGCAGTTCTTC. It yields the protein CASSVGGGAMGNEQFF. Full variable domain (missing parts from reference TRBV9 and TRBJ2-1): DSGVTQTPKHLITATGQRVTLRCSPRSGDLSVYWYQQSLDQGLQFLIQYYNGEERAKGNILERFSAQQFPDLHSELNLSSLELGDSALYFCASSVGGGAMGNEQFFGPGTRLTVL.

V is TRBV7-9 and J is TRBJ2-3, with D uncertain. V was cut by 5 bases and J by 7 bases, with 13 bases left in between. The V gene's germline CDR1 is SEHNR and CDR2 FQNEAQ (reference sequence). The CDR3 spans 13 residues. The CDR3 region has the DNA TGTGCCAGCAGCCCCCTGGCAAGTTATACGCAGTATTTT. This codes for CASSPLASYTQYF.

This clone occurred a few times. The V and J genes are TRBV7-6 and TRBJ1-5; the D gene is possibly TRBD1 (6 bases). Germline values: CDR1 SGHVS, CDR2 FNYEAQ. Deletions cut 0 bases from V and 9 bases from J, with 6 bases between. CDR3 length equals 12 residues. The CDR3 DNA reads TGTGCCAGCAGCTTAGCGACAGGGCCCCAGCATTTT. Protein product: CASSLATGPQHF.

As to this clone: Its ends do not fully match the called genes, so a read error is possible. The CDR3 DNA is TGTGCCAGCAGCCTAGGGACTGTGGGCAATGAGCAGTTCTTC. The encoded protein is CASSLGTVGNEQFF. V usage is TRBV13 and J usage is TRBJ2-1; possible D gene TRBD2, 6 bases. Germline loops: CDR1 PRHDT, CDR2 FYEKMQ (reference sequence). This CDR3 region has 14 residues.

This chain uses TRBV7-2 with TRBJ1-6; D might be TRBD1 (5 bases). The CDR3 extends over 15 amino acids. Germline values: CDR1 SGHTA, CDR2 FQGNSA. V was pared by 3 bases and J by 11 bases, with 17 bases between. CDR3 sequence: CASSLGTPSGAPLHF. For the CDR3, the DNA is TGTGCCAGCAGCTTGGGGACTCCTTCAGGAGCACCCCTCCACTTT.

The chain recombines TRBV5-1 with TRBJ2-2, with D perhaps matching TRBD2 (6 bases). Trimming shortened V by 5 bases and J by 2 bases, and 13 bases separated the two germline ends. CDR1 and CDR2 from the germline V gene are SGHRS and YFSETQ. The CDR3 contains 15 residues. CDR3 bases: TGCGCCAGCAGACCCACCGGGACTAACACCGGGGAGCTGTTTTTT. It encodes CASRPTGTNTGELFF.

This chain connects TRBV19 to TRBJ1-5; TRBD1 is a possible D gene (5 bases). The CDR3 has 13 residues. Germline V lookup: CDR1 LNHDA, CDR2 SQIVND (reference sequence). The V gene lost 0 bases and the J gene lost 8 bases, with 8 bases spanning the gap. CDR3 protein: CASSIEGAEPQHF. CDR3 bases: TGTGCCAGTAGTATAGAAGGGGCGGAGCCCCAGCATTTT.

The chain has TRBV28 and TRBJ1-1; D perhaps matches TRBD1 (6 bases). The CDR3 contains 13 residues. Trimming stripped 6 bases from V and 6 bases from J, with 14 bases between. Germline V gene lookup returns CDR1 MDHEN and CDR2 SYDVKM. CDR3 in DNA: TGTGCCAGCAGGGGGGACATCTGGGCTGAAGCTTTCTTT. Its protein product is CASRGDIWAEAFF.

CDR3 residues: CASSQLAGGPYNEQFF. Written as DNA, the CDR3 is TGTGCCAGCAGTCAATTAGCGGGAGGGCCTTACAATGAGCAGTTCTTC. The V gene is TRBV11-2, the J gene TRBJ2-1, with 11 positions matching TRBD2. CDR1 is SGHAT and CDR2 is FQNNGV in the germline V gene. Germline trimming cut 6 bases from V and 4 bases from J; bases unmatched to any gene: 8. CDR3 length: 16 amino acids.

This clone was seen once. The chain has TRBV29-1 and TRBJ2-3; D remains unclear. Germline CDR1 SQVTM, CDR2 ANQGSEA. CDR3 length: 15 amino acids. Deletions cut 2 bases from V and 3 bases from J, with 15 bases between. The CDR3 sequence: CSVEPPNLGTDTQYF. DNA of the CDR3: TGCAGCGTTGAACCCCCCAATCTAGGAACAGATACGCAGTATTTT.

The J gene is TRBJ2-3, the V gene TRBV9; 8 bases are a match to TRBD2. With 4 bases clipped from V and 1 base from J, the junction kept 5 bases outside the gene matches. The CDR3 has 15 residues. Per the germline V gene, CDR1 is SGDLS and CDR2 is YYNGEE. Here the CDR3 reads CASSTPGLGTDTQYF. Written as DNA, the CDR3 is TGTGCCAGCAGCACGCCGGGACTAGGCACAGATACGCAGTATTTT.

V gene TRBV4-2 combines with J gene TRBJ1-1; tentatively, D is TRBD1 (6 bases). CDR1 is LGHNA and CDR2 is YNFKEQ in the germline V gene. The V and J ends lost 4 bases and 5 bases respectively, with 20 bases between them. The CDR3 consists of 16 residues. The CDR3 DNA is TGTGCCAGCAGCCCCTACCCTGACAGGCCGTATACTGAAGCTTTCTTT. It encodes CASSPYPDRPYTEAFF.

V and J are TRBV6-5 and TRBJ2-7; tentative D call: TRBD2 (5 bases). In germline, CDR1 is MNHEY, CDR2 SVGAGI. The CDR3 is made up of 14 amino acids. V was trimmed by 5 bases and J by 2 bases, leaving 13 bases between them. CDR3 coding DNA: TGTGCCAGCAGTCACCCACGGGGTCCCTACGAGCAGTACTTC. It is translated as CASSHPRGPYEQYF.

This clone appeared once. V usage is TRBV6-5 and J usage is TRBJ2-1; 10 bases map to TRBD1. Germline CDR1 reads MNHEY; CDR2 reads SVGAGI. This CDR3 region has 14 residues. Unmatched junction bases numbered 3, after V lost 8 bases and J lost 2 bases. CDR3 sequence reads: CASSDRGAYNEQFF. The DNA for the CDR3 is TGTGCCAGCTCGGACAGGGGGGCCTACAATGAGCAGTTCTTC.

CDR3 sequence: CASRPAGTVNYGYTF. The CDR3 nucleotides are TGCGCCAGCAGACCAGCCGGGACAGTTAACTATGGCTACACCTTC. The rearrangement joins TRBV5-1 to TRBJ1-2, with TRBD1 identical over 7 bases. The CDR3 loop spans 15 amino acids. CDR1 is SGHRS, CDR2 YFSETQ, per germline. Losses at the gene ends were 5 bases for V and 1 base for J; bases not matched to a gene: 8.